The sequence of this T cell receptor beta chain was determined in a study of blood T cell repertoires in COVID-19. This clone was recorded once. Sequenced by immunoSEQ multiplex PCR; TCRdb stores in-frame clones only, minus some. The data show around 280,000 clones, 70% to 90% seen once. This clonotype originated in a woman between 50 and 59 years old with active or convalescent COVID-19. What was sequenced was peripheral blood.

The CDR3 DNA is TGTGCCAGCCGTGCCTCGGGGGGCTCTGGAAACACCATATATTTT. Residues: CASRASGGSGNTIYF. The chain combines TRBV19 with TRBJ1-3; weak D call: TRBD1 (5 bases). The CDR3 sequence is 15 residues long. The V end lost 9 bases, the J end lost 0 bases, and 15 bases lay between the germline ends. CDR1 LNHDA and CDR2 SQIVND come from the germline V gene (reference sequence).